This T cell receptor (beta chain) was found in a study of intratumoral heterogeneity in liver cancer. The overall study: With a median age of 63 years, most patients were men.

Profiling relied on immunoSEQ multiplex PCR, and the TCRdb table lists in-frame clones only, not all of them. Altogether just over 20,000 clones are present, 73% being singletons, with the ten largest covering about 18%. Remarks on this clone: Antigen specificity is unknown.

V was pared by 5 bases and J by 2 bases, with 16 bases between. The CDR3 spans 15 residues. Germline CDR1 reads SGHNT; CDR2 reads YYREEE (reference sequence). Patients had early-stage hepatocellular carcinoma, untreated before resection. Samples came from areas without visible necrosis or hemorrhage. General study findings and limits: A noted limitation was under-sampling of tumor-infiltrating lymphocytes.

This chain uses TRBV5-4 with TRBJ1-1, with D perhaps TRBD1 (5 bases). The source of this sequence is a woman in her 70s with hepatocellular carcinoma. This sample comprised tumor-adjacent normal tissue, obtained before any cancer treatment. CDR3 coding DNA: TGTGCCAGCAGAAAACGAGGGGAGGGAAACACTGAAGCTTTCTTT. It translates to CASRKRGEGNTEAFF.